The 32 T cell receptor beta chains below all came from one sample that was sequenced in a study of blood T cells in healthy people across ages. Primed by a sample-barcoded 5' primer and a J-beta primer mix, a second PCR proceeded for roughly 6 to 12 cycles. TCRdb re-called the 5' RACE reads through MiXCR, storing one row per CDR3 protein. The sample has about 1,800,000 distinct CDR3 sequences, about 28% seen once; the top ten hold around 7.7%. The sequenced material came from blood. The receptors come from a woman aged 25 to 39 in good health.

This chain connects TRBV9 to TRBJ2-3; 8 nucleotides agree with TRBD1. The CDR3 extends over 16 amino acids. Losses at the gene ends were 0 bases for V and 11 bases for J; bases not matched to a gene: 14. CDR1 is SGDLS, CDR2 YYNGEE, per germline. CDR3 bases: TGTGCCAGCAGCGTAGACGGACAGGGCAGAGCAGATGAGCAGTATTTT. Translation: CASSVDGQGRADEQYF.

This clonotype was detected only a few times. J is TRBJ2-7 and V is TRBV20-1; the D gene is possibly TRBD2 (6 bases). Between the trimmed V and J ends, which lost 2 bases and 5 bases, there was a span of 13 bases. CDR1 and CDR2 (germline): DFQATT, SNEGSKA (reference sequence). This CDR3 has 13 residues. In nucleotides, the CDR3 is TGCAGTGCTAGATCGGGAGTAGACGACGAGCAGTACTTC. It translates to CSARSGVDDEQYF.

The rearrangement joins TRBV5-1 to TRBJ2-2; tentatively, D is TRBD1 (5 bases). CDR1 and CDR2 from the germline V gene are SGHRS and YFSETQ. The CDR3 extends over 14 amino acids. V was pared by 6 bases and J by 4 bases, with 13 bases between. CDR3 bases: TGCGCCAGCAAAACGCCAGGGTCCACCGGGGAGCTGTTTTTT. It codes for CASKTPGSTGELFF.

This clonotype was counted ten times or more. The CDR3 DNA sequence: TGCGCCAGCAGTTGGGACAAGTCCTACGAGCAGTACTTC. It specifies CASSWDKSYEQYF. The chain links TRBV5-1 to TRBJ2-7; a possible D gene is TRBD1 (6 bases). Germline V lookup: CDR1 SGHRS, CDR2 YFSETQ. V was cut by 5 bases and J by 1 base, with 10 bases left in between. CDR3 size: 13 residues.

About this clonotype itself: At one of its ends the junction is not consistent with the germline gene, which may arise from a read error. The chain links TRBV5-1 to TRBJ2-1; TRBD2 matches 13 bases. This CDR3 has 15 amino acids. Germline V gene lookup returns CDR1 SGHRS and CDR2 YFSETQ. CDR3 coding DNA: TGCACCAGCAGCTTGAGGACTAGCGGGAGCCATGAGCAGTTCTTC. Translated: CTSSLRTSGSHEQFF.

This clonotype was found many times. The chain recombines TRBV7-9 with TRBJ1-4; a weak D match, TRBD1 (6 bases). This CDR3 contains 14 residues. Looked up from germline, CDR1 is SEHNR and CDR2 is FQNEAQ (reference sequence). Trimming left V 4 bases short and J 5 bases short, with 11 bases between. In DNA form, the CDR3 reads TGTGCCAGCAGCTCCGGGACAAGGAATGAAAAACTGTTTTTT. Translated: CASSSGTRNEKLFF.

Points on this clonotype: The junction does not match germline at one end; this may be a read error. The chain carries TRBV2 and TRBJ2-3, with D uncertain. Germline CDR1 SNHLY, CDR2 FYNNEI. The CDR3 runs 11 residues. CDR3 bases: TGTACCAGCAGTGTCAGGGATACGCAGTATTTT. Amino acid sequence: CTSSVRDTQYF.

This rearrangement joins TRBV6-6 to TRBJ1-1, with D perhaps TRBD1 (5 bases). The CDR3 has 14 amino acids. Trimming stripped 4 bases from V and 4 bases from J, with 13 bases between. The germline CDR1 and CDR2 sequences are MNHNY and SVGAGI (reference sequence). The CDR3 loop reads CASSWLRGGTEAFF. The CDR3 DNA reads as TGTGCCAGCAGTTGGCTGAGGGGAGGCACTGAAGCTTTCTTT.

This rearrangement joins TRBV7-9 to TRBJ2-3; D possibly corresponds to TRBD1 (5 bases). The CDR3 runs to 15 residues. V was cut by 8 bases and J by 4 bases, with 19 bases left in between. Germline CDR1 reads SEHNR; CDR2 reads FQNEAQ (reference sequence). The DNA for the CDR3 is TGTGCCAGCCGCAAAGAGACAGAATTCCCAGATACGCAGTATTTT. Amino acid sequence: CASRKETEFPDTQYF.

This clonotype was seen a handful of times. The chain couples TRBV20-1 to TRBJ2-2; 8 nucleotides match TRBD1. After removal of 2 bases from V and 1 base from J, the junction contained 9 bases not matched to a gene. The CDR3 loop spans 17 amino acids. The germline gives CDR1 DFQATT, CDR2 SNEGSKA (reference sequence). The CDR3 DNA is TGCAGTGCTAGAAGGGACAGGTGGGGTGTGAACACCGGGGAGCTGTTTTTT. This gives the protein CSARRDRWGVNTGELFF.

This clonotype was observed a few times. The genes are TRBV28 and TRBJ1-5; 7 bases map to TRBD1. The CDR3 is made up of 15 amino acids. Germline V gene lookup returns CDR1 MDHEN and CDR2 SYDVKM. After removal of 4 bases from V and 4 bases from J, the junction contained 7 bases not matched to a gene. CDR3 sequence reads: CASSYSGTDNQPQHF. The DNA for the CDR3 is TGTGCCAGCAGTTACTCCGGGACAGATAATCAGCCCCAGCATTTT.

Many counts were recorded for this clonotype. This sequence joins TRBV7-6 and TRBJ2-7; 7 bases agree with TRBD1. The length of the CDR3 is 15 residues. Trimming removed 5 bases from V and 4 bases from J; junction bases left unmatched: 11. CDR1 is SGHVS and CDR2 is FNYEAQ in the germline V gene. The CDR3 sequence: CASSTYPGQPYEQYF. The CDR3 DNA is TGTGCCAGCAGCACTTATCCGGGACAGCCGTACGAGCAGTACTTC.

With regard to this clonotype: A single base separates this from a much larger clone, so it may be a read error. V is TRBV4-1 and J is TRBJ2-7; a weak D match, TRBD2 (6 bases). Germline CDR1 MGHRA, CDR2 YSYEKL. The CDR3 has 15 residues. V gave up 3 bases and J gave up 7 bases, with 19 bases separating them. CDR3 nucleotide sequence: TGCGCCAGCAGCCATTCCGGCCAGGGAGGCGATGAGCAGTACTTC. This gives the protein CASSHSGQGGDEQYF.

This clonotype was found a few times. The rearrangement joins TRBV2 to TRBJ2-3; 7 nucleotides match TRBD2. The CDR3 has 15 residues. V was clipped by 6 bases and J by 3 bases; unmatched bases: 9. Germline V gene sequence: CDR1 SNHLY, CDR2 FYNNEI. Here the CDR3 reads CASRGLAGATDTQYF. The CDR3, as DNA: TGTGCCAGCAGGGGCTTAGCGGGTGCGACAGATACGCAGTATTTT.

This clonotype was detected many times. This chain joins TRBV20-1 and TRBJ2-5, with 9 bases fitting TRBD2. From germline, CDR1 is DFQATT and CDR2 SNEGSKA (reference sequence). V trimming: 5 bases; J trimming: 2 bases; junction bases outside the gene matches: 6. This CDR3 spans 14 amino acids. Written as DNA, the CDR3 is TGCAGTGCTGACCTAGCGGGAAAACAAGAGACCCAGTACTTC. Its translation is CSADLAGKQETQYF.

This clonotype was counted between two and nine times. The CDR3 is CSVGGGLGYGYTF. DNA for the CDR3: TGCAGCGTTGGAGGCGGCCTGGGGTATGGCTACACCTTC. The chain recombines TRBV29-1 with TRBJ1-2; D is ambiguous. The germline CDR1 and CDR2 sequences are SQVTM and ANQGSEA. CDR3 length: 13 residues. The V end was cut by 4 bases, the J end by 5 bases, with 14 bases between.

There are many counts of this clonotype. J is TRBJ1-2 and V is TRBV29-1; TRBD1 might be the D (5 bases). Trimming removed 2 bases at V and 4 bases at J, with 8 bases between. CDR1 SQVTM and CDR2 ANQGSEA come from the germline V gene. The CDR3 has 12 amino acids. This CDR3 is CSVERQGYGYTF. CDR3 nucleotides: TGCAGCGTTGAAAGGCAGGGCTATGGCTACACCTTC.

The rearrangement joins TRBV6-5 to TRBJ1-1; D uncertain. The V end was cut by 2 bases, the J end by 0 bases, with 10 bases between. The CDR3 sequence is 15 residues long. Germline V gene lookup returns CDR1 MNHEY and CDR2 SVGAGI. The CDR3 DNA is TGTGCCAGCAGTTACAGGGATAGAGTGAACACTGAAGCTTTCTTT. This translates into CASSYRDRVNTEAFF.

Here the CDR3 reads CAWDRDRKLNEQFF. In nucleotides, the CDR3 is TGTGCCTGGGACCGGGACAGAAAATTAAATGAGCAGTTCTTC. This chain connects TRBV30 to TRBJ2-1; 7 nucleotides align to TRBD1. Trimming took 5 bases from V and 7 from J; bases not matched to a gene: 11. Germline CDR1 GTSNPN, CDR2 SVGIG (reference sequence). This CDR3 has 14 residues.

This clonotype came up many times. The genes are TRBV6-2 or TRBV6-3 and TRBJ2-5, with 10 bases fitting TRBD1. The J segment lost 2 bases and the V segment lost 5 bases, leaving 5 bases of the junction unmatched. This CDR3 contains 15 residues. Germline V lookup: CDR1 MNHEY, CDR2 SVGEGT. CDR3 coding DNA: TGTGCCAGCAGTGACAGGGGGCAGGAGCAAGAGACCCAGTACTTC. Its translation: CASSDRGQEQETQYF.

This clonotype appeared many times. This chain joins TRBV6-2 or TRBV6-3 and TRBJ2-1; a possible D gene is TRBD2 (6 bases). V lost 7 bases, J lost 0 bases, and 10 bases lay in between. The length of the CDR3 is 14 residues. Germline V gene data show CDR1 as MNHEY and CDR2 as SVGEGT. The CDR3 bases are TGTGCCAGCAATAGCGGAATCTCCTACAATGAGCAGTTCTTC. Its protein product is CASNSGISYNEQFF.

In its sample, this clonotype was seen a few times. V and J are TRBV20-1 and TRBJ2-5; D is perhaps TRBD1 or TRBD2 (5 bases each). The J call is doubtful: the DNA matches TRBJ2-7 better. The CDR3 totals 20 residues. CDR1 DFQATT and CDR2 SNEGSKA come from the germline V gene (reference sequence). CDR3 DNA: TGCAGTGCTAGAAGTAAGCGACTAACTCGGGACGCCCGAAACCCCTACGAGCAGTACTTC. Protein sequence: CSARSKRLTRDARNPYEQYF.

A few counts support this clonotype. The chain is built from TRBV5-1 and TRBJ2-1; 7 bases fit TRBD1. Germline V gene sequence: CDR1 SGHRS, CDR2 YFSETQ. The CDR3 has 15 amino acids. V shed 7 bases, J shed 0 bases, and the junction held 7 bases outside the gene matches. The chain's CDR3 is CASGARGFSYNEQFF. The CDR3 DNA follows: TGCGCCAGCGGTGCCAGGGGGTTCTCCTACAATGAGCAGTTCTTC.

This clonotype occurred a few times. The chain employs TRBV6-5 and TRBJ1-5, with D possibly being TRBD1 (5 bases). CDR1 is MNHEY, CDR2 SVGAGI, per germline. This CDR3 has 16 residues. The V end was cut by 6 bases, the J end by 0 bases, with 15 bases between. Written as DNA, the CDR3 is TGTGCCAGCAGCCGCGGGACGGAGTATAGCAATCAGCCCCAGCATTTT. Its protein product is CASSRGTEYSNQPQHF.

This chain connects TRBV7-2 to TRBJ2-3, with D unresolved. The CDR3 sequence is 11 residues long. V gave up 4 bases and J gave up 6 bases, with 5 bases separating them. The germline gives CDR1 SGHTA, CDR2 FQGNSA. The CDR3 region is CTSSSQDTQYF. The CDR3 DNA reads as TGTACCAGCAGCTCTCAGGATACGCAGTATTTT.

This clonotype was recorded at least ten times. CDR3 region: CASSMHNEQFF. DNA for the CDR3: TGTGCCAGCAGTATGCACAATGAGCAGTTCTTC. The chain uses TRBV6-5 and TRBJ2-1; D gene ambiguous. Germline CDR1 reads MNHEY; CDR2 reads SVGAGI. V dropped 5 bases and J dropped 5 bases, with 4 bases sitting between them. This CDR3 contains 11 residues.

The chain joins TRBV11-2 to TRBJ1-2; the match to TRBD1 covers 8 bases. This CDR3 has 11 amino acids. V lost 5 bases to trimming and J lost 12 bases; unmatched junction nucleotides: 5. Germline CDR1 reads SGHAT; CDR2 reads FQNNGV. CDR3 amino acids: CASSRTGPHTF. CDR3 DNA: TGTGCCAGCAGCAGGACAGGGCCGCACACCTTC.

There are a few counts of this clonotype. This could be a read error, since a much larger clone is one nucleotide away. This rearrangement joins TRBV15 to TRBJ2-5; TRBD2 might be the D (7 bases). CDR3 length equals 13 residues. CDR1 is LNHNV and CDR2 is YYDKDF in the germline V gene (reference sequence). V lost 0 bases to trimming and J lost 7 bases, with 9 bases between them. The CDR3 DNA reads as TGTGCCACCAGCAGAGATCGGGGGGCGACCCAGTACTTC. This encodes CATSRDRGATQYF. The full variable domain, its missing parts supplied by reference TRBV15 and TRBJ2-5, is DAMVIQNPRYQVTQFGKPVTLSCSQTLNHNVMYWYQQKSSQAPKLLFHYYDKDFNNEADTPDNFQSRRPNTSFCFLDIRSPGLGDTAMYLCATSRDRGATQYFGPGTRLLVL.

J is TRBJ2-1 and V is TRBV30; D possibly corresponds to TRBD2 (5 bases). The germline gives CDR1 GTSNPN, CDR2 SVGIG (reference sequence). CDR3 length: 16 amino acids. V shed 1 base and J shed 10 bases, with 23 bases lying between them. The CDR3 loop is CAWSGYGVMTRREQFF. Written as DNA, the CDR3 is TGTGCCTGGAGTGGCTACGGGGTGATGACCCGGAGGGAGCAGTTCTTC.

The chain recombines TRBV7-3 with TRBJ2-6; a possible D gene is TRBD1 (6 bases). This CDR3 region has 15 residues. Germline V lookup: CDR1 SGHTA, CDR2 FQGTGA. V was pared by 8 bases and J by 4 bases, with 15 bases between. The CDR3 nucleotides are TGTGCCAGCTGCTCCACAGGGCCCGGGGCCAACGTCCTGACTTTC. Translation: CASCSTGPGANVLTF.

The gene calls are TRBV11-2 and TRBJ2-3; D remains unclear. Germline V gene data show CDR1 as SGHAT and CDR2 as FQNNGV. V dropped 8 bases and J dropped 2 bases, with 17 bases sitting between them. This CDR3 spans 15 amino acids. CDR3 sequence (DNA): TGTGCCAGCGCAAGGTCTGTCAGACCCACAGATACGCAGTATTTT. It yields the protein CASARSVRPTDTQYF.

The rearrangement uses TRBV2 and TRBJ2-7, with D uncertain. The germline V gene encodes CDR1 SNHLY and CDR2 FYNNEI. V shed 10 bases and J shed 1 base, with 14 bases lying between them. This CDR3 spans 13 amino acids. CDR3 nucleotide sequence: TGTGCCAACACAAGGGCGGAGTCCTACGAGCAGTACTTC. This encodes CANTRAESYEQYF.